A selection of T cell receptor beta chains follows, all from one sample in a study of blood T cell repertoires in COVID-19. Sequencing was performed with immunoSEQ multiplex PCR; in TCRdb, only in-frame clones are kept and a portion is missing. The data hold hundreds of thousands of clones, with less than 90% observed a single time. Sequencing was performed on PBMCs or T cells enriched from blood (not recorded which). The receptors come from a woman in her twenties or thirties who had recovered from COVID-19. CDR3s include the opening cysteine and the closing phenylalanine or tryptophan. D genes are given only for firm matches. Clone sizes are given selectively: once, few, many, or a class where the clone is expanded.

J gene | D gene | clone size | V gene | CDR3 DNA | CDR3 protein
TRBJ2-1 | TRBD2 | NA | TRBV6-5 | TGTGCCAGCAGGGTCGGGGGGACCTCCTACAATGAGCAGTTCTTC | CASRVGGTSYNEQFF
TRBJ2-1 | TRBD1 | NA | TRBV6-4 | TGTGCCAGCAGTGAGGAGGCAGGGGGAAACAATGAGCAGTTCTTC | CASSEEAGGNNEQFF
TRBJ2-3 | TRBD2 | NA | TRBV7-9 | TGTGCCAGCAGCGACCCGGGACTAGCATTTATTAGTAGAGATACGCAGTATTTT | CASSDPGLAFISRDTQYF
TRBJ2-3 | NA | few | TRBV3-1/TRBV3-2 | TGTGCCAGCAGCCCCTTCGGGACTTCCACAGATACGCAGTATTTT | CASSPFGTSTDTQYF
TRBJ2-3 | TRBD2 | NA | TRBV5-6 | TGTGCCAGCAGCTTGTTGCCTAGCGGCCCTAGCACAGATACGCAGTATTTT | CASSLLPSGPSTDTQYF
TRBJ2-3 | TRBD2 | NA | TRBV3-1/TRBV3-2 | TGTGCCAGCAGCCCCCGAGGACTAGACGGGGGAGGCACAGATACGCAGTATTTT | CASSPRGLDGGGTDTQYF
TRBJ2-1 | TRBD2 | NA | TRBV5-5 | TGTGCCAGCAGCCCATTAGCGGGAGGGTCGAATGAGCAGTTCTTC | CASSPLAGGSNEQFF
TRBJ2-7 | NA | NA | TRBV28 | TGTGCCAGCAGGCCCCCGGGAAAATACGAGCAGTACTTC | CASRPPGKYEQYF
TRBJ2-7 | NA | NA | TRBV28 | TGTGCCAGCAGCATAGGAGGCGGAAAGACCTACGAGCAGTACTTC | CASSIGGGKTYEQYF
TRBJ2-1 | NA | NA | TRBV6-5 | TGTGCCAGCAGTTACTCGTCAGGATTCTCCTACAATGAGCAGTTCTTC | CASSYSSGFSYNEQFF
TRBJ1-2 | NA | NA | TRBV21-1 | TGTGCCAGCAGCAAAGTGGGACAGCATACTCAAGCCTATGGCTACACCTTC | CASSKVGQHTQAYGYTF
TRBJ2-6 | NA | NA | TRBV5-1 | TGCGCCAGCAATACAGGTATTGGGGCCAACGTCCTGACTTTC | CASNTGIGANVLTF
TRBJ2-7 | NA | NA | TRBV28 | TGTGCCAGCAGTTTGGGCAGAACCACCTACGAGCAGTACTTC | CASSLGRTTYEQYF
TRBJ1-1 | NA | NA | TRBV9 | TGTGCCAGCAGCCCCATCAACACTGAAGCTTTCTTT | CASSPINTEAFF
TRBJ2-1 | NA | NA | TRBV28 | TGTGCCAGCAGTCGCGGGACTCTCAATGAGCAGTTCTTC | CASSRGTLNEQFF
TRBJ1-2 | NA | NA | TRBV5-1 | TGCGCCAGCAGCTTCTCGCATGACACCCTTAACTATGGCTACACCTTC | CASSFSHDTLNYGYTF
TRBJ2-7 | TRBD2 | NA | TRBV28 | TGTGCCAGCAGTTCCGGGGGACTAGCGTCCTACGAGCAGTACTTC | CASSSGGLASYEQYF
TRBJ2-5 | NA | many | TRBV29-1 | TGCAGCGTCTTCACAGGGATGGAGGAGACCCAGTACTTC | CSVFTGMEETQYF
TRBJ2-7 | TRBD2 | few | TRBV13 | TGTGCCAGCAGCACCGGACTAGCGGGAGGCAACTACGAGCAGTACTTC | CASSTGLAGGNYEQYF
TRBJ1-6 | NA | NA | TRBV7-6 | TGTGCCAGCAGCTTACAGAATTCACCCCTCCACTTT | CASSLQNSPLHF
TRBJ2-7 | TRBD2 | NA | TRBV28 | TGTGCCAGCAGTTTACTTGCGGTAAGGGCGGGAGGGTACGAGCAGTACTTC | CASSLLAVRAGGYEQYF
TRBJ2-3 | NA | once | TRBV5-1 | TGCGCCAGCAGCACACAGGTATCAGATACGCAGTATTTT | CASSTQVSDTQYF
TRBJ1-1 | NA | NA | TRBV11-2 | TGTGCCAGCAGCTTAGTTTCAAACACTGAAGCTTTCTTT | CASSLVSNTEAFF
TRBJ1-2 | TRBD1 | NA | TRBV30 | TGTGCCTCAGGGGGCGATGGCTACACCTTC | CASGGDGYTF
TRBJ1-2 | NA | NA | TRBV19 | TGTGCCAGTAAAGGGGGACACTATGGCTACACCTTC | CASKGGHYGYTF
TRBJ1-2 | NA | NA | TRBV11-1 | TGTGCCAGCAGCTTAGTTGGCAGGGGTTATGGCTACACCTTC | CASSLVGRGYGYTF